Each of the 6 T cell receptor beta chains below was sequenced from the same sample in a study of blood T cell repertoires in COVID-19. Libraries were prepared by immunoSEQ multiplex PCR; TCRdb keeps only in-frame clonotypes and omits some of them. The sample lists around 180,000 clones; under 90% were seen once. Sequenced material: peripheral blood. The receptors originated from a human donor in a cohort sampled during active COVID-19.

CDR3 nucleotide sequence: TGTGCCAGTAGGCGGCCCGGGGGCACTGAAGCTTTCTTT. Translated, it gives CASRRPGGTEAFF. The gene calls are TRBV19 and TRBJ1-1; D perhaps matches TRBD1 (5 bases). The germline V gene encodes CDR1 LNHDA and CDR2 SQIVND (reference sequence). V was trimmed by 6 bases and J by 4 bases, leaving 12 bases between them. The CDR3 consists of 13 residues. The whole variable domain, remainder taken from reference TRBV19 and TRBJ1-1, is DGGITQSPKYLFRKEGQNVTLSCEQNLNHDAMYWYRQDPGQGLRLIYYSQIVNDFQKGDIAEGYSVSREKKESFPLTVTSAQKNPTAFYLCASRRPGGTEAFFGQGTRLTVV.

The chain combines TRBV12-5 with TRBJ2-7; 7 nucleotides agree with TRBD1. With 1 base clipped from V and 3 bases from J, the junction kept 6 bases outside the gene matches. CDR3 length: 15 amino acids. The germline V gene has CDR1 LGHNT and CDR2 FRNRAP. CDR3 sequence (DNA): TGTGCTAGTGGTTTGGGACAGGGATTTTACTACGAGCAGTACTTC. Translation: CASGLGQGFYYEQYF.

The rearrangement links TRBV18 to TRBJ2-1; 8 nucleotides agree with TRBD1. The CDR3 is 15 residues long. J lost 7 bases, V lost 0 bases, and 5 bases had no gene match. Germline V lookup: CDR1 KGHSH, CDR2 LQKENI. CDR3 protein: CASSPPGQAGNEQFF. CDR3 DNA sequence: TGTGCCAGCTCACCACCGGGACAGGCAGGGAATGAGCAGTTCTTC.

This clone occurred a few times. The V gene is TRBV2, the J gene TRBJ1-1; the match to TRBD1 covers 11 bases. Trimming cost V 8 bases and J 2 bases; bases outside gene matches: 7. The CDR3 has 15 amino acids. Germline loops: CDR1 SNHLY, CDR2 FYNNEI. Here the CDR3 DNA reads TGTGCCAGCGGTCGGGACAGGGGGGTAAACACTGAAGCTTTCTTT. Protein sequence: CASGRDRGVNTEAFF.

The chain carries TRBV5-5 and TRBJ1-2; perhaps TRBD1 as D (6 bases). V was pared by 2 bases and J by 8 bases, with 16 bases between. CDR3 length equals 14 residues. Germline CDR1 and CDR2: SGHKS and YYEKEE (reference sequence). This chain's CDR3 is CASSLRTAMQGYTF. CDR3 in DNA: TGTGCCAGCAGCTTAAGGACAGCTATGCAGGGCTACACCTTC.

The chain joins TRBV6-5 to TRBJ1-1; a possible D gene is TRBD1 (6 bases). This CDR3 comprises 15 residues. From germline, CDR1 is MNHEY and CDR2 SVGAGI. V was clipped by 6 bases and J by 2 bases, with 16 bases between them. Written as DNA, the CDR3 is TGTGCCAGCAGCGATCCGGAAGGGGGTAACACTGAAGCTTTCTTT. Residues: CASSDPEGGNTEAFF.